The following is a T cell receptor beta chain sequence with its context. Assay: immunoSEQ multiplex PCR; the TCRdb copy retains only in-frame clones and omits some. The table has tens of thousands of clones, approximately 83% seen once. The sample belongs to a study of a mutant IDH1 vaccine in newly diagnosed glioma. Study overall: Patients under treatment included roughly 60% males and approximately 38% females and had a mean age of approximately 44 years. Every participant had undergone radiotherapy, temozolomide, or both before, and most underwent both.

Trimming cost V 1 base and J 8 bases, with 17 bases left between them. The CDR3 length is 16 residues. CDR1 is SEHNR and CDR2 is FQNEAQ in the germline V gene (reference sequence). Time point denoted: baseline, week 1 (first vaccination visit). Treatment specified: pre-vaccination baseline after standard-of-care therapy. The sequence came from a woman between 50 and 59 years old with glioma. The sequenced sample was PBMCs, obtained from a glioma patient treated with radiotherapy, temozolomide or both. The rearrangement uses TRBV7-9 and TRBJ1-4; D perhaps matches TRBD1 (5 bases). The CDR3 nucleotides are TGTGCCAGCAGCTTAGAAATCGGGCGACAGACCGAAAAACTGTTTTTT. This codes for CASSLEIGRQTEKLFF.